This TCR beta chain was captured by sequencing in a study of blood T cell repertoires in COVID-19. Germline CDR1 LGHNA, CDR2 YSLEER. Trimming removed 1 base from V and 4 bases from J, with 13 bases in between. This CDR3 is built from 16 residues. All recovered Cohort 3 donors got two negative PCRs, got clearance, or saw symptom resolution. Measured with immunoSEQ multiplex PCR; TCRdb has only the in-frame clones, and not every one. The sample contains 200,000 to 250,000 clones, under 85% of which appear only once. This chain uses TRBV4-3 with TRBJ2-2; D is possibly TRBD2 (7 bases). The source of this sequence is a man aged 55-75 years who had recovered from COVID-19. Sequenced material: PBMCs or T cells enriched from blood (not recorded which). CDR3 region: CASSQGRGGGTGELFF. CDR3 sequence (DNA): TGCGCCAGCAGCCAAGGCCGCGGGGGCGGCACCGGGGAGCTGTTTTTT.